What follows are 29 T cell receptor beta chains derived from one specimen sequenced in a study of T cells in Graves' hyperthyroidism and ophthalmopathy. TCR beta CDR3 regions were amplified from RNA. Carried out on the TCR CDR3, a first-round RT-PCR used the HTBI primer set. TCRdb recomputed calls from the multiplex PCR reads with MiXCR, one row per CDR3 protein. The sample yields fewer than 450,000 distinct CDR3 sequences, about 15% seen once. The source material was blood. All receptors derive from a woman aged 30 to 39 with Graves' hyperthyroidism that later progressed to Graves' ophthalmopathy.

This clonotype was recorded many times. CDR3 nucleotide sequence: TGTGCCAGCAAGGGTCGGGACAGGGTACACGAGCAGTACTTC. This codes for CASKGRDRVHEQYF. The chain is built from TRBV6-1 and TRBJ2-7, with 9 bases aligning to TRBD1. The CDR3 extends over 14 amino acids. V lost 7 bases to trimming and J lost 5 bases; unmatched junction nucleotides: 9. The V gene's germline CDR1 is MNHNS and CDR2 SASEGT.

CDR3 in amino acids: CASSEGMGAYTGELFF. The DNA of the CDR3 is TGTGCCAGCAGTGAAGGAATGGGGGCGTACACCGGGGAGCTGTTTTTT. This rearrangement joins TRBV6-1 to TRBJ2-2; D may be TRBD1 (6 bases). Germline-derived CDR1 and CDR2 are MNHNS and SASEGT. This CDR3 comprises 16 residues. The V end was cut by 1 base, the J end by 3 bases, with 12 bases between.

V gene TRBV20-1 combines with J gene TRBJ2-4; unclear D gene. V was trimmed by 4 bases and J by 3 bases, leaving 19 bases between them. Germline V gene data show CDR1 as DFQATT and CDR2 as SNEGSKA (reference sequence). The CDR3 sequence is 16 residues long. The chain's CDR3 is CSATHRPVASKNIQYF. In nucleotides, the CDR3 is TGCAGTGCTACCCATCGGCCCGTAGCCAGCAAAAACATTCAGTACTTC.

There are a few counts of this clonotype. V gene TRBV4-1 combines with J gene TRBJ2-1; a weak D match, TRBD1 (6 bases). V was pared by 4 bases and J by 1 base, with 11 bases between. This CDR3 comprises 15 residues. In germline, CDR1 is MGHRA, CDR2 YSYEKL. The CDR3 sequence is CASSPLGGSYNEQFF. For the CDR3, the DNA is TGCGCCAGCAGCCCCTTAGGGGGATCCTACAATGAGCAGTTCTTC.

This clonotype has a handful of counts. The chain combines TRBV29-1 with TRBJ1-1; a weak D match, TRBD1 (5 bases). The V and J ends lost 7 bases and 6 bases respectively, with 18 bases between them. Germline loops: CDR1 SQVTM, CDR2 ANQGSEA. The CDR3 contains 13 residues. The CDR3 spells CSALVGGRAEAFF. Here the CDR3 DNA reads TGCAGCGCTCTCGTCGGGGGGAGAGCTGAAGCTTTCTTT.

This chain joins TRBV27 and TRBJ2-3, with D hard to call. Germline V gene data show CDR1 as MNHEY and CDR2 as SMNVEV (reference sequence). The V gene lost 6 bases and the J gene lost 0 bases, with 10 bases spanning the gap. The CDR3 is 14 residues long. The CDR3 here is CASRRLTSTDTQYF. In DNA, the CDR3 is TGTGCCAGCAGGAGGTTGACTAGCACAGATACGCAGTATTTT.

Ten or more counts support this clonotype. The chain combines TRBV20-1 with TRBJ2-7; 9 bases line up with TRBD1. The J segment lost 5 bases and the V segment lost 4 bases, leaving 6 bases of the junction unmatched. This CDR3 has 13 residues. Germline assignment: CDR1 DFQATT and CDR2 SNEGSKA (reference sequence). The CDR3 bases are TGCAGTGCTACCGGGACAGGGACCCACGAGCAGTACTTC. Translated, it gives CSATGTGTHEQYF.

This clonotype was detected many times. The gene calls are TRBV30 and TRBJ2-5; D remains ambiguous. Germline CDR1 is GTSNPN and CDR2 is SVGIG (reference sequence). V was shortened by 0 bases and J by 8 bases, with 13 bases between the two germline ends. The CDR3 loop spans 13 amino acids. CDR3 nucleotide sequence: TGTGCCTGGAGTGTACGCGGCCAGAACACCCAGTACTTC. Translating it yields CAWSVRGQNTQYF.

The V call is TRBV6-1, the J call TRBJ1-6; 9 bases map to TRBD1. Germline lookup yields CDR1 MNHNS and CDR2 SASEGT. Unmatched junction bases numbered 12, after V lost 5 bases and J lost 7 bases. CDR3 length: 17 residues. For the CDR3, the DNA is TGTGCCAGCAGTTATTCCGGGACAGGGCCGTGGAATTCACCCCTCCACTTT. Its protein is CASSYSGTGPWNSPLHF.

This chain connects TRBV10-3 to TRBJ2-3; D is perhaps TRBD1 (5 bases). The germline CDR1 and CDR2 sequences are ENHRY and SYGVKD. V lost 0 bases and J 6 bases, leaving 13 bases between the germline ends. This CDR3 is 15 amino acids long. CDR3 in amino acids: CAISESPRVKDTQYF. DNA for the CDR3: TGTGCCATCAGTGAGTCGCCCAGGGTTAAGGATACGCAGTATTTT.

This clonotype was detected many times. The junction departs from the called germline gene at one end, perhaps through a read error. The rearrangement uses TRBV5-1 and TRBJ2-1, with 8 bases identical to TRBD2. This CDR3 has 17 residues. CDR1 SGHRS and CDR2 YFSETQ come from the germline V gene. This CDR3 is CASNLKGGASGYNEQFF. DNA for the CDR3: TGCGCCAGCAACTTGAAGGGTGGGGCTAGCGGGTACAATGAGCAGTTCTTC.

The genes are TRBV2 and TRBJ2-2, with 9 bases lining up with TRBD1. Trimming at V came to 5 bases and at J to 6 bases, leaving 7 bases not matched to a gene. The CDR3 is 15 residues long. The germline gives CDR1 SNHLY, CDR2 FYNNEI. CDR3 region: CASSRDRVDSGELFF. The CDR3, as DNA: TGTGCCAGCAGTCGGGACAGGGTCGACTCCGGGGAGCTGTTTTTT.

This clonotype was observed a single time. This may come from a read error, since a much larger clone is one base off. The V call is TRBV6-5, the J call TRBJ2-1; 12 nucleotides line up with TRBD2. The ends lost 5 bases at V and 5 bases at J; junction bases unmatched: 4. The CDR3 is 15 amino acids. Germline-derived CDR1 and CDR2 are MNHEY and SVGAGI. In DNA, the CDR3 is TGTGCCAGCAGTGTACTAGCGGGGGGCGACAATGAGCAGTTCTTC. Translating gives CASSVLAGGDNEQFF.

In its sample, this clonotype was seen many times. This chain connects TRBV27 to TRBJ2-3; tentative D call: TRBD2 (6 bases). This CDR3 has 13 amino acids. Trimming pared 9 bases from V and 2 bases from J, leaving 12 bases between. Germline values: CDR1 MNHEY, CDR2 SMNVEV (reference sequence). The CDR3 region is CASIGTSTDTQYF. The CDR3 DNA follows: TGTGCCAGTATCGGGACTTCCACAGATACGCAGTATTTT.

The chain joins TRBV5-4 to TRBJ2-2; the D is unclear. V lost 3 bases, J lost 2 bases, and 11 bases lay in between. CDR3 length: 15 residues. The germline gives CDR1 SGHNT, CDR2 YYREEE (reference sequence). The CDR3 sequence: CASSSTPSNTGELFF. For the CDR3, the DNA is TGTGCCAGCAGCTCCACCCCGTCAAACACCGGGGAGCTGTTTTTT.

This clonotype has a handful of counts. The J gene is TRBJ1-2, the V gene TRBV29-1, with 8 nucleotides matching TRBD1. The CDR3 contains 12 residues. Germline CDR1 SQVTM, CDR2 ANQGSEA. Trimming removed 4 bases from V and 5 bases from J; junction bases left unmatched: 3. Here the CDR3 reads CSVVTGGYGYTF. The CDR3 DNA sequence: TGCAGCGTTGTAACAGGGGGATATGGCTACACCTTC.

There are many counts of this clonotype. This rearrangement joins TRBV27 to TRBJ2-7; D unresolved. V lost 0 bases to trimming and J lost 0 bases, with 9 bases between them. The germline gives CDR1 MNHEY, CDR2 SMNVEV (reference sequence). This CDR3 has 15 residues. The CDR3 spells CASSLSWAASYEQYF. The CDR3, as DNA: TGTGCCAGCAGTTTATCGTGGGCAGCCTCCTACGAGCAGTACTTC.

This clonotype was picked up a small number of times. The conserved phenylalanine or tryptophan is not found at the CDR3 terminus, so this likely reflects a read error. V and J are TRBV20-1 and TRBJ1-2; tentatively, D is TRBD1 (5 bases). The CDR3 has 14 amino acids. Trimming took 5 bases from V and 2 from J, leaving 15 bases between them. Germline V gene sequence: CDR1 DFQATT, CDR2 SNEGSKA (reference sequence). In nucleotides, the CDR3 is TGCAGTGCTCTAACCCGAGGGGCAAACTATGGCTACACCTCC. Its translation: CSALTRGANYGYTS.

This clonotype was picked up a small number of times. The CDR3 nucleotides read TGCGCCAGCAGCAAGGGACTTCAGAACCGGGATGAGCAGTTCTTC. Amino acids: CASSKGLQNRDEQFF. V and J are TRBV5-1 and TRBJ2-1; D perhaps matches TRBD2 (6 bases). Germline V CDR1 and CDR2: SGHRS, YFSETQ. The CDR3 consists of 15 residues. V dropped 4 bases and J dropped 8 bases, with 19 bases sitting between them.

This sequence joins TRBV19 and TRBJ2-1, with TRBD1 matching over 7 bases. Germline CDR1 LNHDA, CDR2 SQIVND (reference sequence). The CDR3 totals 14 residues. Unmatched junction bases numbered 7, after V lost 4 bases and J lost 7 bases. The CDR3 is CASSNWVQGNEQFF. CDR3 DNA sequence: TGTGCCAGTAGTAACTGGGTACAGGGGAATGAGCAGTTCTTC.

This clonotype was picked up many times. The V call is TRBV29-1, the J call TRBJ2-1; TRBD2 matches at 7 bases. The CDR3 totals 13 residues. V shed 3 bases and J 4 bases; nucleotides not matched to a gene: 3. CDR1 is SQVTM, CDR2 ANQGSEA, per germline. The CDR3 region has the DNA TGCAGCGTTGAGCTAGCGGATTACAATGAGCAGTTCTTC. This gives the protein CSVELADYNEQFF.

This clonotype has more than one count but fewer than ten. The chain employs TRBV7-9 and TRBJ2-1; D might be TRBD2 (7 bases). V lost 0 bases, J lost 10 bases, and 13 bases lay in between. Germline CDR1 is SEHNR and CDR2 is FQNEAQ (reference sequence). This CDR3 contains 14 residues. The CDR3 loop reads CASSLAGRGPEQFF. Written as DNA, the CDR3 is TGTGCCAGCAGCTTAGCCGGGCGGGGGCCCGAGCAGTTCTTC.

There are a few counts of this clonotype. The chain combines TRBV6-4 with TRBJ1-5; 8 nucleotides match TRBD1. The CDR3 runs 15 residues. V shed 4 bases and J 2 bases; nucleotides not matched to a gene: 4. In germline, CDR1 is MRHNA, CDR2 SNTAGT. DNA of the CDR3: TGTGCCAGCAGTGCCTCGGACAGGGGCAATCAGCCCCAGCATTTT. This encodes CASSASDRGNQPQHF.

The sample holds many counts of this clonotype. The chain joins TRBV19 to TRBJ1-5; TRBD1 agrees at 7 bases. The length of the CDR3 is 19 residues. Trimming took 3 bases from V and 4 from J; bases not matched to a gene: 18. Germline-derived CDR1 and CDR2 are LNHDA and SQIVND (reference sequence). The CDR3, as DNA: TGTGCCAGTAGTATCCGTTCCCAGGGGGTACGACTCGGTAATCAGCCCCAGCATTTT. As protein: CASSIRSQGVRLGNQPQHF.

This clonotype was counted at least ten times. The chain uses TRBV5-6 and TRBJ2-3, with TRBD2 identical over 11 bases. The CDR3 is made up of 16 amino acids. Losses at the gene ends were 1 base for V and 8 bases for J; bases not matched to a gene: 9. CDR1 is SGHDT and CDR2 is YYEEEE in the germline V gene. The CDR3 sequence: CASSLTSGRNSGTQYF. CDR3 nucleotide sequence: TGTGCCAGCAGCTTGACTAGCGGGAGAAATTCTGGTACGCAGTATTTT.

This clonotype was seen repeatedly, ten times or more. The rearrangement joins TRBV6-2 or TRBV6-3 to TRBJ2-5, with TRBD2 identical over 7 bases. Germline assignment: CDR1 MNHEY and CDR2 SVGEGT. The J segment lost 2 bases and the V segment lost 3 bases, leaving 9 bases of the junction unmatched. The CDR3 has 16 residues. The CDR3 spells CASSYPSTGGQETQYF. The CDR3 DNA follows: TGTGCCAGCAGTTATCCCTCTACGGGGGGTCAAGAGACCCAGTACTTC.

This clonotype was counted many times. This sequence joins TRBV19 and TRBJ1-5, with D perhaps TRBD1 (5 bases). The length of the CDR3 is 13 residues. Trimming removed 3 bases from V and 7 bases from J, with 10 bases in between. Per germline, CDR1 LNHDA and CDR2 SQIVND (reference sequence). CDR3 DNA sequence: TGTGCCAGTAGTATCCAAAGGGGCCAGCCCCAGCATTTT. It is translated as CASSIQRGQPQHF.

There are a few counts of this clonotype. J is TRBJ1-1 and V is TRBV6-2 or TRBV6-3, with D unclear. The germline V gene has CDR1 MNHEY and CDR2 SVGEGT. The CDR3 is made up of 11 amino acids. CDR3 sequence reads: CGTSRNTEAFF. The CDR3 DNA reads TGTGGCACTTCGCGGAACACTGAAGCTTTCTTT.

The chain has TRBV3-1 and TRBJ1-6, with 7 bases lining up with TRBD1. With 0 bases clipped from V and 9 bases from J, the junction kept 17 bases outside the gene matches. This CDR3 contains 19 residues. Germline CDR1 LGHDT, CDR2 YNNKEL (reference sequence). Written as DNA, the CDR3 is TGTGCCAGCAGCCAAGATTGGAGAACAGGGGAAATTGGGCGTTCACCCCTCCACTTT. Its protein product is CASSQDWRTGEIGRSPLHF.